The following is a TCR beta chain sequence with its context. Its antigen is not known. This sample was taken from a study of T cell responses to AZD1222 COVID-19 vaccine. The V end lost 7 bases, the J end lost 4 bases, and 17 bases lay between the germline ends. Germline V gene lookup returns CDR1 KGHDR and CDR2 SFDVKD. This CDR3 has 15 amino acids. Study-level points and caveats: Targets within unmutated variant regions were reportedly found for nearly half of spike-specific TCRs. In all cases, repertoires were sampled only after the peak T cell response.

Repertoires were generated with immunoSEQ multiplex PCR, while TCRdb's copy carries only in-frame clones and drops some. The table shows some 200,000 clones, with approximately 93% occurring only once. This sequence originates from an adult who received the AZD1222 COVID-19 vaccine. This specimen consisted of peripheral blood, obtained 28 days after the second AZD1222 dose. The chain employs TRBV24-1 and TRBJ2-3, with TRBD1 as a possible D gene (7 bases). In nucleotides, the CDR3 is TGTGCCACCAGCGCTTTGTCCAGGGGGGCAGATACGCAGTATTTT. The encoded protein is CATSALSRGADTQYF.